Following are 2 T cell receptor beta chains from one sample sequenced in a study of blood T cell repertoires in COVID-19. TCRdb keeps only in-frame clones here, not all; method: immunoSEQ multiplex PCR. This sample yields roughly 18,000 clones, of which 77% are seen a single time; roughly 17% belongs to the top ten. The specimen was peripheral blood. Receptors originate from a man in his sixties or seventies with COVID-19, enrolled during active disease.

The rearrangement links TRBV3-1 (or the pseudogene TRBV3-2) to TRBJ1-3; D is unclear. The CDR3 is made up of 16 amino acids. V dropped 1 base and J dropped 0 bases, with 10 bases sitting between them. Germline-derived CDR1 and CDR2 are LGHDT and YNNKEL (reference sequence). CDR3 protein: CASSQGGRSSGNTIYF. The CDR3 nucleotides are TGTGCCAGCAGCCAAGGCGGCCGAAGCTCTGGAAACACCATATATTTT.

The chain is built from TRBV24-1 and TRBJ2-7; D is possibly TRBD1 (5 bases). The V end was cut by 9 bases, the J end by 1 base, with 9 bases between. The CDR3 consists of 12 residues. Per the germline V gene, CDR1 is KGHDR and CDR2 is SFDVKD. Written as DNA, the CDR3 is TGTGCCACCGGTCAGGGATCCTACGAGCAGTACTTC. Protein: CATGQGSYEQYF.